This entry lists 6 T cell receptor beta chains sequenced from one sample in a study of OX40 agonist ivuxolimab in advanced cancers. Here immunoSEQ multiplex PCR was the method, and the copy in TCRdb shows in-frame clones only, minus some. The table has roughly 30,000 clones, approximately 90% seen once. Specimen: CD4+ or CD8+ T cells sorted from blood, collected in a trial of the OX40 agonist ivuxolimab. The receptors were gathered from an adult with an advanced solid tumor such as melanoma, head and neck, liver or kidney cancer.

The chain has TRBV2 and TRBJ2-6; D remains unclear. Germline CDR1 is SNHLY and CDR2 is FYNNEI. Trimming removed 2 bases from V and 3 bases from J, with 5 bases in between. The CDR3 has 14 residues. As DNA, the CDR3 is TGTGCCAGCAGTGAATTTAGTGGGGCCAACGTCCTGACTTTC. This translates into CASSEFSGANVLTF.

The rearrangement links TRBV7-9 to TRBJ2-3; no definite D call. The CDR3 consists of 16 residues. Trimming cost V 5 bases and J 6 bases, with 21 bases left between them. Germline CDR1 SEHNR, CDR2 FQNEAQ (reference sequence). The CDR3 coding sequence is TGTGCCAGCAGCCCCCACGGCAGTCGAACTCAGGATACGCAGTATTTT. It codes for CASSPHGSRTQDTQYF.

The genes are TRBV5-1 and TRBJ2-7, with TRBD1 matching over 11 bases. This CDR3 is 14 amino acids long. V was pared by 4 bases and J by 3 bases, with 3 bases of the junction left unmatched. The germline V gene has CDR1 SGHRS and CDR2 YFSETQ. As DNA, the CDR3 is TGCGCCAGCAGCCCCGGGACAGGGGGCTACGAGCAGTACTTC. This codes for CASSPGTGGYEQYF.

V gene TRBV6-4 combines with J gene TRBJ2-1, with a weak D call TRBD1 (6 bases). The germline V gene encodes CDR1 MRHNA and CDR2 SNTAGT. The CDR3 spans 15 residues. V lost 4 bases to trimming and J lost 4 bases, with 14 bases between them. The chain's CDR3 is CASSVGAGEYNEQFF. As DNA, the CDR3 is TGTGCCAGCAGTGTTGGAGCAGGGGAGTACAATGAGCAGTTCTTC.

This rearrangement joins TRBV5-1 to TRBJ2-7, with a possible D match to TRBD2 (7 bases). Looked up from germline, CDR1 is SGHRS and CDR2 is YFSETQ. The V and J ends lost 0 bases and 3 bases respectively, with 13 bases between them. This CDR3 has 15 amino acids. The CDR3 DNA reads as TGCGCCAGCAGCTTGGATCGGGGGGCGTTCTACGAGCAGTACTTC. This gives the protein CASSLDRGAFYEQYF.

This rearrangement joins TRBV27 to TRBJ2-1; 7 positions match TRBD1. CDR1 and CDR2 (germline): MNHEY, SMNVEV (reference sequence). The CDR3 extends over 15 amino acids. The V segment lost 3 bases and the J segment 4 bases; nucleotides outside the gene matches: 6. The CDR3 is CASSFDDREYNEQFF. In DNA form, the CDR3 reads TGTGCCAGCAGTTTTGACGACAGGGAGTACAATGAGCAGTTCTTC.